The 4 T cell receptor beta chains in this list originate from one sample, sequenced in a study of identical twins. TCRdb recomputed calls from the 5' RACE reads with MiXCR, one row per CDR3 protein. The profile shows about 920,000 distinct CDR3 sequences, 10% to 15% of them singletons. These data also formed part of another study, on yellow fever vaccine responses in identical twins.

Sample: PBMCs. The origin of the receptors is a woman aged 18-30 years in good health.

This clonotype was observed a handful of times. The chain recombines TRBV20-1 with TRBJ1-5, with 7 bases aligning to TRBD1. The CDR3 covers 15 residues. V lost 3 bases to trimming and J lost 4 bases; unmatched junction nucleotides: 9. Per the germline V gene, CDR1 is DFQATT and CDR2 is SNEGSKA (reference sequence). The CDR3 loop is CSARDRTEENQPQHF. CDR3 sequence (DNA): TGCAGTGCTAGGGACAGGACAGAAGAGAATCAGCCCCAGCATTTT.

The gene calls are TRBV6-1 and TRBJ1-1, with D maybe TRBD1 (5 bases). Germline CDR1 and CDR2: MNHNS and SASEGT. CDR3 length equals 16 residues. V was trimmed by 3 bases and J by 6 bases, leaving 20 bases between them. CDR3 amino acids: CASSDPPPLRGAEAFF. CDR3 sequence (DNA): TGTGCCAGCAGTGATCCGCCTCCTTTGCGGGGGGCTGAAGCTTTCTTT.

CDR3 sequence (DNA): TGTGCCAGCAGCCAAGATTTGGAGGGCCAGGGCTACACCTTC. Amino acid sequence: CASSQDLEGQGYTF. This chain uses TRBV3-1 with TRBJ1-2; D is unresolved. Germline V CDR1 and CDR2: LGHDT, YNNKEL (reference sequence). The CDR3 has 14 amino acids. The V and J ends lost 0 bases and 8 bases respectively, with 13 bases between them.

This clonotype was picked up many times. The genes are TRBV7-9 and TRBJ1-1; D unresolved. With 8 bases removed from V and 0 bases from J, the gap between germline ends came to 7 bases. This CDR3 region has 12 residues. Germline assignment: CDR1 SEHNR and CDR2 FQNEAQ (reference sequence). As DNA, the CDR3 is TGTGCCAGCCAGATTATGAACACTGAAGCTTTCTTT. This gives the protein CASQIMNTEAFF.